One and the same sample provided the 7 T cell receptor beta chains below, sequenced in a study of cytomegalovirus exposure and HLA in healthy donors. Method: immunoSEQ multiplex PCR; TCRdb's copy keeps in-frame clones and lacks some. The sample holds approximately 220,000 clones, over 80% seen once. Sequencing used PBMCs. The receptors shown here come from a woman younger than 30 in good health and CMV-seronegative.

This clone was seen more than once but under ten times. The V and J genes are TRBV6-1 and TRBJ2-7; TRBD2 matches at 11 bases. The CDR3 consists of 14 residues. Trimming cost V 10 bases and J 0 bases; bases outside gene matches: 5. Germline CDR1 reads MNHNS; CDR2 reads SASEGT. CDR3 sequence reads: CATRGTSGSYEQYF. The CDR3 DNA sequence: TGTGCCACCAGGGGGACTAGCGGCTCCTACGAGCAGTACTTC.

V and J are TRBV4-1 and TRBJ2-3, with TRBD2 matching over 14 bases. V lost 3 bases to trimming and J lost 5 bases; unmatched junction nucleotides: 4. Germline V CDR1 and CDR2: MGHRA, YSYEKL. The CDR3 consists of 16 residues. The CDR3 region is CASSQGTSGSLDTQYF. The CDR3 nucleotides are TGCGCCAGCAGCCAGGGGACTAGCGGGAGTCTAGATACGCAGTATTTT.

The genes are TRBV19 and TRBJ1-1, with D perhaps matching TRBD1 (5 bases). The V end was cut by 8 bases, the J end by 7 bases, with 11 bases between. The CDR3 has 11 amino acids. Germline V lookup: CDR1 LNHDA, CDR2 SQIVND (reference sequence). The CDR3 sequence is CASEAGFEAFF. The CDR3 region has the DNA TGTGCCAGTGAAGCAGGGTTTGAAGCTTTCTTT. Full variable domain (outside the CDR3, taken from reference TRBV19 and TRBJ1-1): DGGITQSPKYLFRKEGQNVTLSCEQNLNHDAMYWYRQDPGQGLRLIYYSQIVNDFQKGDIAEGYSVSREKKESFPLTVTSAQKNPTAFYLCASEAGFEAFFGQGTRLTVV.

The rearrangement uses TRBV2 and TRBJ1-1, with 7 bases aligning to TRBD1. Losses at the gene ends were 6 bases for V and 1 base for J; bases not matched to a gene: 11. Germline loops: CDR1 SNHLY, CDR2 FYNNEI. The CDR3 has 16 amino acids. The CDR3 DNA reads TGTGCCAGCAGCCTACCAGGGGGACATTCGAACACTGAAGCTTTCTTT. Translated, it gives CASSLPGGHSNTEAFF.

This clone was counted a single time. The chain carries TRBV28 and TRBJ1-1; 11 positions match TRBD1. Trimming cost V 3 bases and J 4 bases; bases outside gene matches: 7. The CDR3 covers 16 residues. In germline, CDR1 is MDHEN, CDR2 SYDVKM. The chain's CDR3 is CASSFHRTGGFTEAFF. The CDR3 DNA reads TGTGCCAGCAGTTTCCACAGGACAGGGGGCTTCACTGAAGCTTTCTTT.

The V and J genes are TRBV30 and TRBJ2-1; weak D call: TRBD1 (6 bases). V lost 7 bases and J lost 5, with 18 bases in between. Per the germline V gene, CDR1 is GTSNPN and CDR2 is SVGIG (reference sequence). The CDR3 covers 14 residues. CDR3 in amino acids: CASLREDRHNEQFF. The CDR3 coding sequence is TGTGCCTCGTTGAGAGAGGACAGACACAATGAGCAGTTCTTC.

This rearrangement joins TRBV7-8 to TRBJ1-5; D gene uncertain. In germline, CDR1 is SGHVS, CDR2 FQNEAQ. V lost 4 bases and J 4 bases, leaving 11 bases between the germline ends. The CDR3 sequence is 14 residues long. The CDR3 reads CASSWTGINQPQHF. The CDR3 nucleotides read TGTGCCAGCAGCTGGACGGGGATTAATCAGCCCCAGCATTTT.